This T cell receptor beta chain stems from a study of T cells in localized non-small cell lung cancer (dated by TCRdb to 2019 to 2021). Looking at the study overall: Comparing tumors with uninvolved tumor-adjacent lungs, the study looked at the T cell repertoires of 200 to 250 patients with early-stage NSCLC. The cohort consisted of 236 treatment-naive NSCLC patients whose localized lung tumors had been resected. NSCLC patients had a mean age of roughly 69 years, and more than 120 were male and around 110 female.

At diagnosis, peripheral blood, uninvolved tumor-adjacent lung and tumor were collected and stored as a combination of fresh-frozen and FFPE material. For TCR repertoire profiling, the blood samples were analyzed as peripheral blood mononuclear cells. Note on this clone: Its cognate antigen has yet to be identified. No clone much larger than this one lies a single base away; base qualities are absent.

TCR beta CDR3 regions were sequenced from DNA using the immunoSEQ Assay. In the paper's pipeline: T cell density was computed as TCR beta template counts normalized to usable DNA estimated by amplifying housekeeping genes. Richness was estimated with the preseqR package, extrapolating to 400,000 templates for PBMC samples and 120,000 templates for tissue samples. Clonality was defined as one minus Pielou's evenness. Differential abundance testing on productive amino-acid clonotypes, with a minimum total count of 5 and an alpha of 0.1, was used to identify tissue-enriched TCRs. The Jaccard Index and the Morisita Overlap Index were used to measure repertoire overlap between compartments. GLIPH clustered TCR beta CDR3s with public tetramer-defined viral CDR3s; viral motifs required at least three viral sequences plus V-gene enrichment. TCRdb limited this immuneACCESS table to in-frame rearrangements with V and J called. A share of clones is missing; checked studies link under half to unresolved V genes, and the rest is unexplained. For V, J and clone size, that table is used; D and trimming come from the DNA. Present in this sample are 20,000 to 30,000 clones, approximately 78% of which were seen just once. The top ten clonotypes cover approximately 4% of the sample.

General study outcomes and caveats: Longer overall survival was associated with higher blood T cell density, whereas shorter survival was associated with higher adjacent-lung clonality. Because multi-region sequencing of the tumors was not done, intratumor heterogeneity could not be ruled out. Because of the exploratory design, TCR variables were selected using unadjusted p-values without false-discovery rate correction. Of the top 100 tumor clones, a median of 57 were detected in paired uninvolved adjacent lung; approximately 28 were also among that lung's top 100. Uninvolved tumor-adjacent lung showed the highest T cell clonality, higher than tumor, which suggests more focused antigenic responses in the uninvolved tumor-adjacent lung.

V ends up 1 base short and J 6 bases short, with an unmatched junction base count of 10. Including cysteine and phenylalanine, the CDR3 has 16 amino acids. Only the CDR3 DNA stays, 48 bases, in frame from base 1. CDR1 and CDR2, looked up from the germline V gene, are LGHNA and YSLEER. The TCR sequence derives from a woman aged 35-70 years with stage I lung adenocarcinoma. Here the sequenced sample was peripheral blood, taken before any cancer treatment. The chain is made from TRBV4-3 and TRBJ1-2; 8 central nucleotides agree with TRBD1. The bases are TGCGCCAGCAGCCAAGTCGGCGCCAGGGGGCGTAATGGCTACACCTTC. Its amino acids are CASSQVGARGRNGYTF.